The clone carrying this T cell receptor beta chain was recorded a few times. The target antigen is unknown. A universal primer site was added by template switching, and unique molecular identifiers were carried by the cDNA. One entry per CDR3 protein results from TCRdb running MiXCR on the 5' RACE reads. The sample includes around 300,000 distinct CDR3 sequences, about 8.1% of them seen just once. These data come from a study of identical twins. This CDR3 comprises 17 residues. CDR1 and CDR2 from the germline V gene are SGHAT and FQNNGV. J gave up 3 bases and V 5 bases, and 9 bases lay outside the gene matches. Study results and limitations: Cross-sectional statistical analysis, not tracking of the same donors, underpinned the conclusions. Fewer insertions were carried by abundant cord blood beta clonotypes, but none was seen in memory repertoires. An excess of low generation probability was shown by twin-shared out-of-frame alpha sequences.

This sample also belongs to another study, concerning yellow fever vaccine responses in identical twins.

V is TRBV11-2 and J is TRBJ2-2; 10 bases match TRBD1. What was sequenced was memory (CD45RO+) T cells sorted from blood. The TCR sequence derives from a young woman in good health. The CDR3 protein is CASSPPGQGWYTGELFF. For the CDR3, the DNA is TGTGCCAGCAGCCCCCCGGGACAGGGGTGGTACACCGGGGAGCTGTTTTTT.